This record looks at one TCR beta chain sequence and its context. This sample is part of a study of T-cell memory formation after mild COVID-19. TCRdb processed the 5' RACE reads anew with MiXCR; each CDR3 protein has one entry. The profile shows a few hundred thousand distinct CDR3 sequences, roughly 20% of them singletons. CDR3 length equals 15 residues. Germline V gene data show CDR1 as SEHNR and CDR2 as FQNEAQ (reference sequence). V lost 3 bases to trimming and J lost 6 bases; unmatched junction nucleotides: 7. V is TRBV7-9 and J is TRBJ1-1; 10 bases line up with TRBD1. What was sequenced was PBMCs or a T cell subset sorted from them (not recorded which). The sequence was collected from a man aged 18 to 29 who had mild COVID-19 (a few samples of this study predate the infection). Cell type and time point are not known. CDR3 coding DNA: TGTGCCAGCAGCTTTAACGACAGGGGGCGTTCTGAAGCTTTCTTT. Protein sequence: CASSFNDRGRSEAFF.